This is a list of T cell receptor beta chains from one sample in a study of shared clonotypes between healthy human individuals. Profiled with immunoSEQ multiplex PCR; TCRdb holds only in-frame clones, not every one. Of roughly 2,500,000 clones in the sample, 93% were seen once. Material: naive CD4+ T cells from PBMCs. Source of these receptors: a man aged 18 to 35 in good health. Some clones in this sample may be carry-over from other donors' samples. Both conserved end residues are part of each CDR3. A D gene is named only where the DNA matches it firmly. Size is stated for part of the rows, as once, few or many counts, or as a class when the clone is expanded.

. TRBD2 TRBJ2-1 TRBV4-3 CASSPTEWLAVYNEQFF TGCGCCAGCAGCCCGACTGAATGGCTAGCGGTCTACAATGAGCAGTTCTTC
. TRBD2 TRBJ2-1 TRBV7-2 CASSPGGANNEQFF TGTGCCAGCAGCCCGGGGGGGGCAAACAATGAGCAGTTCTTC
. . TRBJ2-2 TRBV11-2 CASSLSPIGELFF TGTGCCAGCAGCTTATCTCCAATCGGGGAGCTGTTTTTT
. . TRBJ2-2 TRBV28 CASRLMTGELFF TGTGCCAGCAGACTTATGACCGGGGAGCTGTTTTTT
. . TRBJ2-5 TRBV7-2 CASSPRAEPQETQYF TGTGCCAGCAGCCCCCGGGCCGAACCCCAAGAGACCCAGTACTTC
. . TRBJ1-2 TRBV29-1 CSVAGDKRAYGGYTF TGCAGCGTTGCCGGGGATAAGCGGGCCTATGGTGGCTACACCTTC
. . TRBJ1-1 TRBV6-5 CASSRAVGTEAFF TGTGCCAGCAGCCGGGCGGTAGGCACTGAAGCTTTCTTT
. TRBD1 TRBJ1-1 TRBV5-6 CASSSPGPGQRNTEAFF TGTGCCAGCAGCTCGCCGGGTCCGGGACAGAGGAACACTGAAGCTTTCTTT
. . TRBJ2-2 TRBV19 CASSWTVNTGELFF TGTGCCAGTAGTTGGACGGTGAACACCGGGGAGCTGTTTTTT
. TRBD1 TRBJ1-1 TRBV7-3 CASSYTTGTEAFF TGTGCCAGCAGCTATACGACAGGGACTGAAGCTTTCTTT
. . TRBJ2-7 TRBV15 CATSREQGLSYEQYF TGTGCCACCAGCAGAGAGCAGGGCCTCTCCTACGAGCAGTACTTC
once TRBD2 TRBJ2-1 TRBV14 CASSQRASGLAGGTYYEQFF TGTGCCAGCAGCCAGCGGGCTTCAGGACTAGCGGGAGGGACCTACTATGAGCAGTTCTTC
. TRBD1 TRBJ2-4 TRBV19 CASSEQGTAKNIQYF TGTGCCAGTAGTGAACAGGGGACCGCCAAAAACATTCAGTACTTC
. . TRBJ1-5 TRBV28 CASSPLRQPQHF TGTGCCAGCAGTCCTCTCCGCCAGCCCCAGCATTTT
. . TRBJ2-1 TRBV7-2 CASSLVGSGEQFF TGTGCCAGCAGCCTCGTAGGTAGTGGTGAGCAGTTCTTC
. . TRBJ1-2 TRBV6-5 CASSLGGLDYGYTF TGTGCCAGCAGCCTCGGTGGGTTAGACTATGGCTACACCTTC
. . TRBJ2-5 TRBV30 CAWSEVAMETQYF TGTGCCTGGAGTGAGGTAGCGATGGAGACCCAGTACTTC
. . TRBJ1-5 TRBV6-6 CASRGGQPQHF TGTGCCAGCCGGGGAGGCCAGCCCCAGCATTTT
. TRBD1 TRBJ2-2 TRBV27 CASRDRAGELFF TGTGCCAGCAGAGACAGGGCCGGGGAGCTGTTTTTT
. TRBD1 TRBJ1-5 TRBV6-1 CASTLGQHNQPQHF TGTGCCAGCACCCTGGGACAGCACAATCAGCCCCAGCATTTT
. TRBD1 TRBJ1-2 TRBV7-2 CASSLTGGDYGYTF TGTGCCAGCAGCTTAACAGGGGGCGACTATGGCTACACCTTC
. . TRBJ2-5 TRBV5-4 CASSFGYSEETQYF TGTGCCAGCAGCTTTGGGTACAGCGAAGAGACCCAGTACTTC
once TRBD1 TRBJ2-3 TRBV27 CASRRDRGFRSISDTQYF TGTGCCAGCAGGAGGGACAGGGGATTTCGATCGATTTCGGATACGCAGTATTTT
. TRBD2 TRBJ2-3 TRBV11-3 CASSWGTSGRDTQYF TGTGCCAGCAGCTGGGGGACTAGCGGCAGAGATACGCAGTATTTT
. . TRBJ2-1 TRBV6-1 CASPSRDFSYNEQFF TGTGCCAGCCCCAGCCGGGACTTCTCGTACAATGAGCAGTTCTTC
. . TRBJ2-5 TRBV7-3 CASSSSRDGQGTQYF TGTGCCAGCAGCTCGTCCCGGGACGGCCAGGGGACCCAGTACTTC
. . TRBJ2-7 TRBV28 CACEGRAYEQYF TGTGCCTGCGAGGGTAGGGCCTACGAGCAGTACTTC
. . TRBJ1-1 TRBV7-8 CASRPGGNNEAFF TGTGCCAGCAGGCCTGGAGGGAATAATGAAGCTTTCTTT
. . TRBJ2-6 TRBV7-9 CASSLSGSYSSGANVLTF TGTGCCAGCAGCTTATCAGGGAGCTACAGCTCTGGGGCCAACGTCCTGACTTTC
. . TRBJ2-5 TRBV7-3 CASSLSGTETQYF TGTGCCAGCAGCTTATCAGGGACTGAGACCCAGTACTTC
. TRBD1 TRBJ2-5 TRBV6-5 CASMITQGGETQYF TGTGCCAGCATGATAACACAGGGGGGTGAGACCCAGTACTTC
. . TRBJ1-4 TRBV6-1 CASSEWPSGNSEKLFF TGTGCCAGCAGTGAATGGCCCTCCGGGAACAGTGAAAAACTGTTTTTT
. . TRBJ1-3 TRBV7-9 CASSLNPQGSGNTIYF TGTGCCAGCAGCTTGAACCCCCAGGGCTCTGGAAACACCATATATTTT
. . TRBJ1-4 TRBV5-1 CASSLGVPNEKLFF TGCGCCAGCAGCTTGGGGGTCCCTAATGAAAAACTGTTTTTT
. . TRBJ2-7 TRBV28 CASSLPGTFYEQYF TGTGCCAGCAGTCTTCCCGGGACATTTTACGAGCAGTACTTC
. . TRBJ2-1 TRBV6-1 CASSGAGSSYNEQFF TGTGCCAGCAGTGGGGCAGGATCTTCCTACAATGAGCAGTTCTTC
. . TRBJ2-5 TRBV20-1 CSARDGGTQYF TGCAGTGCTAGGGATGGGGGGACCCAGTACTTC
. . TRBJ1-4 TRBV5-1 CASSTQTMDEKLFF TGCGCCAGCAGCACACAAACAATGGATGAAAAACTGTTTTTT
. . TRBJ2-7 TRBV27 CASSEGIEQYF TGTGCCAGCTCAGAAGGGATCGAGCAGTACTTC
. . TRBJ1-1 TRBV7-9 CASSLSVNTEAFF TGTGCCAGCAGCTTATCGGTGAACACTGAAGCTTTCTTT
. TRBD1 TRBJ1-4 TRBV5-1 CASSVGTGGGKLFF TGCGCCAGCAGCGTGGGGACAGGGGGCGGAAAACTGTTTTTT
. . TRBJ2-3 TRBV29-1 CSVETQPDTQYF TGCAGCGTTGAAACCCAACCAGATACGCAGTATTTT
. . TRBJ2-3 TRBV19 CASSILGQGGNTQYF TGTGCCAGTAGTATTTTGGGTCAGGGAGGAAATACGCAGTATTTT